This TCR beta chain stems from a study of post-analysis software for immune sequencing data. Study-level findings and limits: Five TRBV segments, including TRBV5-6, TRBV5-1 and TRBV20-1, were more frequent in patients than controls. By F measure, strong co-clustering occurred among samples prepared in the same batch.

CDR1 and CDR2 (germline): PRHDT, FYEKMQ (reference sequence). V was pared by 5 bases and J by 5 bases, with 5 bases of the junction left unmatched. The length of the CDR3 is 14 residues. Comment on this clonotype: Its antigen is undetermined.

The authors incorporated unique molecular identifiers into the TCR beta cDNA libraries. TCRdb itself ran the PCR reads through MiXCR, one entry per CDR3 protein. The sample shows 350,000 to 450,000 distinct CDR3 sequences, approximately 39% of them seen only once. Source material: blood. This sequence was found in a girl aged 2 to 9 with multiple sclerosis. This chain links TRBV13 with TRBJ2-1; 8 bases align to TRBD2. CDR3 nucleotide sequence: TGTGCCAGCAGCATGGGACTAGACAACAATGAGCAGTTCTTC. It encodes CASSMGLDNNEQFF. The full variable domain, in which reference TRBV13 and TRBJ2-1 provide the parts outside the CDR3, is AAGVIQSPRHLIKEKRETATLKCYPIPRHDTVYWYQQGPGQDPQFLISFYEKMQSDKGSIPDRFSAQQFSDYHSELNMSSLELGDSALYFCASSMGLDNNEQFFGPGTRLTVL.